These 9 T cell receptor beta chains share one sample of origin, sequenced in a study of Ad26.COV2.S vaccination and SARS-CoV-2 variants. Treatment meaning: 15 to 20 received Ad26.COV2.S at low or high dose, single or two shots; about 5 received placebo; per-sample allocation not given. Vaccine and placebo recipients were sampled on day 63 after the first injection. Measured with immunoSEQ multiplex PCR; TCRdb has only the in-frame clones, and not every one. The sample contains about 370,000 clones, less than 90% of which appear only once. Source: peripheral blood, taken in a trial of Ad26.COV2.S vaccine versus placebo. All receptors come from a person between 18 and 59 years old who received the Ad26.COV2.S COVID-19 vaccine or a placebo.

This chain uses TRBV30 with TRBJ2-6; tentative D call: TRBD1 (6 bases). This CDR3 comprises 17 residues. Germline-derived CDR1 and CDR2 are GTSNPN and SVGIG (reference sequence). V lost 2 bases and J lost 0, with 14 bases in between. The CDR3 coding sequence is TGTGCCTGGAGTACCCGAGCAGGGGCCTCTGGGGCCAACGTCCTGACTTTC. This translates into CAWSTRAGASGANVLTF.

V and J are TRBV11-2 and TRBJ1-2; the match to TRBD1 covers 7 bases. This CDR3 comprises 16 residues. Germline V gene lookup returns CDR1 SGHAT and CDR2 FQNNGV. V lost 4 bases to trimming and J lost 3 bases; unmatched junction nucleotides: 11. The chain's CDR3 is CASSSPRQGQDYGYTF. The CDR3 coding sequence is TGTGCCAGCAGCTCCCCACGACAGGGCCAGGACTATGGCTACACCTTC.

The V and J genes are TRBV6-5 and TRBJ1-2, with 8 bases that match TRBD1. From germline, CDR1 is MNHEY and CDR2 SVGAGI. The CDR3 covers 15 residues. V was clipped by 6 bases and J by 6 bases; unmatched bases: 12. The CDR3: CASRNLGTGADGYTF. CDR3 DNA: TGTGCCAGCAGAAACCTTGGGACAGGTGCGGATGGCTACACCTTC.

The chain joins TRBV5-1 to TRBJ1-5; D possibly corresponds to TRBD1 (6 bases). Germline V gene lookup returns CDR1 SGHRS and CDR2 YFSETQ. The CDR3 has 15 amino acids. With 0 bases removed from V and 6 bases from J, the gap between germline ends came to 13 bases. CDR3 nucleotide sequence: TGCGCCAGCAGCTTGGAGGGGACCAGGGGTCAGCCCCAGCATTTT. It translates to CASSLEGTRGQPQHF.

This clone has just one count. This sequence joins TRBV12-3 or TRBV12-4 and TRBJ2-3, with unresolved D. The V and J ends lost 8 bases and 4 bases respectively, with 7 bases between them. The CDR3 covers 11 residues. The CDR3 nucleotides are TGTGCCAGCGCTTATGCAGATACGCAGTATTTT. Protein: CASAYADTQYF.

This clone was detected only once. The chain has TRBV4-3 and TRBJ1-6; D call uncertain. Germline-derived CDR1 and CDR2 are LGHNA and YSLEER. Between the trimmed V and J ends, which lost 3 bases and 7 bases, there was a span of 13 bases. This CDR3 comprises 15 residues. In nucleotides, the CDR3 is TGCGCCAGCAGCCAGACCAGGATCAACAATTCACCCCTCCACTTT. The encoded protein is CASSQTRINNSPLHF.

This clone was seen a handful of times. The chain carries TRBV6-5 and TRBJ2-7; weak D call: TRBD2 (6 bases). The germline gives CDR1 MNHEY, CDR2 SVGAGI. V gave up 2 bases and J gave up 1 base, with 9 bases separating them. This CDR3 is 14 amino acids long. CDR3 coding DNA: TGTGCCAGCAGTTACGCTGGGGGGTCCTACGAGCAGTACTTC. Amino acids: CASSYAGGSYEQYF.

CDR3 DNA: TGTGCCAGCAGCTTAGCGGTGAAAGCGCAGTATTTT. Protein product: CASSLAVKAQYF. The J gene is TRBJ2-3, the V gene TRBV7-2; D is unresolved. CDR1 is SGHTA, CDR2 FQGNSA, per germline. The CDR3 consists of 12 residues. Deletions cut 0 bases from V and 10 bases from J, with 8 bases between.

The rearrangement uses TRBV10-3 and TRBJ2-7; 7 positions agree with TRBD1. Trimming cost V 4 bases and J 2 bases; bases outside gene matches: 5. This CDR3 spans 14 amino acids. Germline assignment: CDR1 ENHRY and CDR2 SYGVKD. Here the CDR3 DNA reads TGTGCCATCAGTGCCAACACAGGGGCCTACGAGCAGTACTTC. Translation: CAISANTGAYEQYF.